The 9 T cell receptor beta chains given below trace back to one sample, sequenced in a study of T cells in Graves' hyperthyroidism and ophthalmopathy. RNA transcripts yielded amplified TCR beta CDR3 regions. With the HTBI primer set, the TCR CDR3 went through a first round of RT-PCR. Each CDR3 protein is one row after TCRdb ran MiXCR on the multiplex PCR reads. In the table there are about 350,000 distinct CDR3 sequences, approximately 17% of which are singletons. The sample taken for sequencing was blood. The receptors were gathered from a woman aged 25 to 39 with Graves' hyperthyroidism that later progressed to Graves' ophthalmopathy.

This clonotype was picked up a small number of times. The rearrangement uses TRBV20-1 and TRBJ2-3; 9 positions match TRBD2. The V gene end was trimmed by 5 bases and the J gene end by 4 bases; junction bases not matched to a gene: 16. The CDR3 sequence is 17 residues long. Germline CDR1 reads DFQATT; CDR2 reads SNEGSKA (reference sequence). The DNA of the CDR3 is TGCAGTGCTCCCAAACGGCCTAGCGGGGTTAGCGCAGATACGCAGTATTTT. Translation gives CSAPKRPSGVSADTQYF.

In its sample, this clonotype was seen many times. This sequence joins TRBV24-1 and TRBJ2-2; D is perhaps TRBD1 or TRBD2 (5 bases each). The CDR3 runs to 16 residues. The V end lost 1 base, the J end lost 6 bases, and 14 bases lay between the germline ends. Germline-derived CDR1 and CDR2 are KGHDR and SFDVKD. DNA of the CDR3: TGTGCCACCAGTGATTTCGAGGGGAGATATTCCGGGGAGCTGTTTTTT. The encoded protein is CATSDFEGRYSGELFF.

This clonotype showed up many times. In DNA form, the CDR3 reads TGTGCCAGCACCCCCCTTTTTTGGACTAGCGGTAACAATGAGCAGTTCTTC. As protein: CASTPLFWTSGNNEQFF. This chain uses TRBV7-8 with TRBJ2-1; 10 bases agree with TRBD2. Germline V gene sequence: CDR1 SGHVS, CDR2 FQNEAQ. The CDR3 sequence is 17 residues long. V gave up 7 bases and J gave up 5 bases; unmatched junction bases: 14.

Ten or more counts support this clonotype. The CDR3 nucleotides read TGTGCCACCAGCAGACAACAGGGGTATATCGGGGAGCAGTTCTTC. It codes for CATSRQQGYIGEQFF. The chain uses TRBV15 and TRBJ2-1, with TRBD1 identical over 7 bases. The CDR3 is made up of 15 amino acids. After removal of 2 bases from V and 10 bases from J, the junction contained 11 bases not matched to a gene. Germline CDR1 and CDR2: LNHNV and YYDKDF (reference sequence).

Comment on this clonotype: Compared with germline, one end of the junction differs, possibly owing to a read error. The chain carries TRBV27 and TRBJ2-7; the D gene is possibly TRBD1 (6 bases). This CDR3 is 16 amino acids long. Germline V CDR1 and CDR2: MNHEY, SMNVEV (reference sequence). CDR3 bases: TGTACCAGCAGTTTAGAGGAGGACAGAGAACCATACGAGCAGTACTTC. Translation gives CTSSLEEDREPYEQYF.

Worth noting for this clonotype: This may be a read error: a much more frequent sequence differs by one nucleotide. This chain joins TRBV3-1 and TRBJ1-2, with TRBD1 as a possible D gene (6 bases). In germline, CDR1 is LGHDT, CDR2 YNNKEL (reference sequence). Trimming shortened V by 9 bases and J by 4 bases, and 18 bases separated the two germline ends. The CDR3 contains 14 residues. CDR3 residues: CARKAAGVPYGYTF. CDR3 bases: TGTGCCAGGAAGGCGGCAGGGGTCCCCTATGGCTACACCTTC. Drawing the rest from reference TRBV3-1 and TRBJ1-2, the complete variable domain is DTAVSQTPKYLVTQMGNDKSIKCEQNLGHDTMYWYKQDSKKFLKIMFSYNNKELIINETVPNRFSPKSPDKAHLNLHINSLELGDSAVYFCARKAAGVPYGYTFGSGTRLTVV.

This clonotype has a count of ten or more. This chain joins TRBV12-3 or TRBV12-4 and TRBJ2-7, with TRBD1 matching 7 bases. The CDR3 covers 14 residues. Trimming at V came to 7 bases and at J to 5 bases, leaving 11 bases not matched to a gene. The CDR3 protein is CASTQGTASDEQYF. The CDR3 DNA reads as TGTGCCAGCACCCAAGGGACAGCTTCCGACGAGCAGTACTTC.

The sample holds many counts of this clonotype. The CDR3 region is CASSRLGEAGYEQYF. CDR3 sequence (DNA): TGTGCCAGCAGTCGTCTCGGAGAGGCCGGCTACGAGCAGTACTTC. The chain is built from TRBV6-1 and TRBJ2-7, with unresolved D. Germline V gene sequence: CDR1 MNHNS, CDR2 SASEGT. The CDR3 length is 15 residues. Trimming left V 5 bases short and J 3 bases short, with 17 bases between.

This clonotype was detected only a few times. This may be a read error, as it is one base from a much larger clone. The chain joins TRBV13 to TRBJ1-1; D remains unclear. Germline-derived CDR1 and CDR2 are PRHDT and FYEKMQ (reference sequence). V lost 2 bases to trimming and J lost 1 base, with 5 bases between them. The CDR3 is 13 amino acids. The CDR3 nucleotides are TGTGCCAGCAGCTTACCTCCGAACACTGAAGCTTTCTTT. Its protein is CASSLPPNTEAFF. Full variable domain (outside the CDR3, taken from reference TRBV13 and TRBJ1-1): AAGVIQSPRHLIKEKRETATLKCYPIPRHDTVYWYQQGPGQDPQFLISFYEKMQSDKGSIPDRFSAQQFSDYHSELNMSSLELGDSALYFCASSLPPNTEAFFGQGTRLTVV.